What follows are 22 T cell receptor beta chains derived from one specimen sequenced in a study of neurological immune-mediated disorders. TCRdb ran MiXCR on the 5' RACE reads and lists one entry per CDR3 protein. Among around 15,000 distinct CDR3 sequences, roughly 10% were seen once, and the ten largest hold under 55%. Sample: CD8+ T cells from blood. The receptors here all came from a man in his forties or fifties in good health.

This clonotype has at least ten counts. The chain joins TRBV18 to TRBJ2-1; D ambiguous. The V gene lost 2 bases and the J gene lost 7 bases, with 9 bases spanning the gap. CDR1 and CDR2 (germline): KGHSH, LQKENI. The CDR3 consists of 13 residues. This chain's CDR3 is CASSPREANEQFF. The CDR3 nucleotides read TGTGCCAGCTCACCAAGGGAAGCTAATGAGCAGTTCTTC.

This clonotype was found many times. V is TRBV11-2 and J is TRBJ2-1, with 9 bases lining up with TRBD2. After removal of 1 base from V and 7 bases from J, the junction contained 17 bases not matched to a gene. The CDR3 extends over 19 amino acids. The germline V gene has CDR1 SGHAT and CDR2 FQNNGV. The DNA of the CDR3 is TGTGCCAGCAGCTTAGCCCCCGCTCTGACTAGCGGAGACCGAAATGAGCAGTTCTTC. Its protein is CASSLAPALTSGDRNEQFF.

There are many counts of this clonotype. For the CDR3, the DNA is TGCAGTGCTAGTGGGACAGACATAAATAGCAATCAGCCCCAGCATTTT. Its protein product is CSASGTDINSNQPQHF. The rearrangement uses TRBV20-1 and TRBJ1-5; 7 nucleotides line up with TRBD1. The CDR3 is 16 amino acids. CDR1 and CDR2 (germline): DFQATT, SNEGSKA (reference sequence). Trimming at V came to 3 bases and at J to 0 bases, leaving 8 bases not matched to a gene.

The table lists this clonotype with many counts. The chain uses TRBV20-1 and TRBJ1-6, with TRBD1 matching 9 bases. Trimming at V came to 3 bases and at J to 5 bases, leaving 5 bases not matched to a gene. This CDR3 spans 15 amino acids. CDR1 is DFQATT, CDR2 SNEGSKA, per germline (reference sequence). The chain's CDR3 is CSASVRTGDNSPLHF. The DNA of the CDR3 is TGCAGTGCTAGTGTTAGGACAGGGGATAATTCACCCCTCCACTTT.

The sample holds many counts of this clonotype. The chain uses TRBV29-1 and TRBJ1-1, with D tentatively TRBD1 (5 bases). The CDR3 runs 12 residues. Germline V gene data show CDR1 as SQVTM and CDR2 as ANQGSEA. Trimming cost V 3 bases and J 7 bases, with 12 bases left between them. CDR3 sequence reads: CSVEGDGGEAFF. In DNA, the CDR3 is TGCAGCGTTGAGGGGGACGGAGGTGAAGCTTTCTTT.

This clonotype was found many times. The chain couples TRBV28 to TRBJ2-7; D uncertain. Germline assignment: CDR1 MDHEN and CDR2 SYDVKM. V lost 6 bases to trimming and J lost 3 bases, with 9 bases between them. The CDR3 totals 12 residues. CDR3 in DNA: TGTGCCAGCAGCCTAAACCACTACGAGCAGTACTTC. Amino acid sequence: CASSLNHYEQYF.

This clonotype is classed as medium-sized. V gene TRBV7-9 combines with J gene TRBJ2-5; 9 nucleotides line up with TRBD2. The length of the CDR3 is 14 residues. J gave up 5 bases and V 5 bases, and 6 bases lay outside the gene matches. Germline assignment: CDR1 SEHNR and CDR2 FQNEAQ (reference sequence). The CDR3 loop is CASSQREVSETQYF. The CDR3 nucleotides are TGTGCCAGCAGCCAGCGGGAGGTATCGGAGACCCAGTACTTC.

This clonotype was seen at least ten times. The chain carries TRBV20-1 and TRBJ2-7, with D unresolved. This CDR3 comprises 15 residues. Trimming cost V 0 bases and J 3 bases, with 15 bases left between them. Germline V CDR1 and CDR2: DFQATT, SNEGSKA (reference sequence). The CDR3, as DNA: TGCAGTGCTAGAGATTCCCTGAGTGCGTACTACGAGCAGTACTTC. It translates to CSARDSLSAYYEQYF.

This clonotype was counted at least ten times. This rearrangement joins TRBV19 to TRBJ2-5; TRBD2 aligns across 14 bases. J gave up 4 bases and V 3 bases, and 7 bases lay outside the gene matches. CDR3 length equals 17 residues. Germline V gives CDR1 LNHDA, CDR2 SQIVND (reference sequence). The CDR3 here is CASSMGLAGAHGETQYF. CDR3 nucleotides: TGTGCCAGTAGTATGGGACTAGCGGGAGCACATGGAGAGACCCAGTACTTC.

The chain carries TRBV27 and TRBJ2-2; 7 bases are a match to TRBD1. The V segment lost 6 bases and the J segment 4 bases; nucleotides outside the gene matches: 11. The CDR3 totals 16 residues. Germline V gene lookup returns CDR1 MNHEY and CDR2 SMNVEV (reference sequence). The CDR3 DNA sequence: TGTGCCAGCAGAAGGGACAGTAGATCCCCCACCGGGGAGCTGTTTTTT. Translating gives CASRRDSRSPTGELFF.

In this sample, this clonotype turned up many times. The rearrangement joins TRBV4-3 to TRBJ2-5; a possible D gene is TRBD2 (5 bases). Deletions cut 2 bases from V and 5 bases from J, with 12 bases between. This CDR3 spans 14 amino acids. CDR1 and CDR2 from the germline V gene are LGHNA and YSLEER. As DNA, the CDR3 is TGCGCCAGCAGCCAACTACTAGGTGCGGAGACCCAGTACTTC. It translates to CASSQLLGAETQYF.

The rearrangement links TRBV7-6 to TRBJ2-1; tentatively, D is TRBD1 (6 bases). The CDR3 runs to 14 residues. The germline CDR1 and CDR2 sequences are SGHVS and FNYEAQ. Trimming took 3 bases from V and 6 from J, leaving 12 bases between them. CDR3 coding DNA: TGTGCCAGCAGCTTGCCCCCACAGGGCAATGAGCAGTTCTTC. Protein: CASSLPPQGNEQFF.

This clonotype was recorded many times. The V call is TRBV18, the J call TRBJ2-1, with TRBD1 matching 7 bases. Germline V gene lookup returns CDR1 KGHSH and CDR2 LQKENI. Losses at the gene ends were 2 bases for V and 14 bases for J; bases not matched to a gene: 9. The CDR3 runs to 13 residues. The DNA for the CDR3 is TGTGCCAGCTCACCAACAGGGGCTGTTGTTGAGTTCTTC. Its protein product is CASSPTGAVVEFF.

The chain uses TRBV27 and TRBJ2-1, with a weak D call TRBD1 (5 bases). The CDR3 runs 15 residues. The V end was cut by 3 bases, the J end by 0 bases, with 9 bases between. In germline, CDR1 is MNHEY, CDR2 SMNVEV (reference sequence). The CDR3 here is CASSLWGGSYNEQFF. DNA of the CDR3: TGTGCCAGCAGTTTGTGGGGCGGCTCCTACAATGAGCAGTTCTTC.

This clonotype has at least ten counts. V usage is TRBV30 and J usage is TRBJ2-2, with 10 bases matching TRBD1. Trimming removed 2 bases from V and 4 bases from J; junction bases left unmatched: 4. Germline CDR1 and CDR2: GTSNPN and SVGIG (reference sequence). This CDR3 has 15 amino acids. The DNA of the CDR3 is TGTGCCTGGAGTCTGGGACAGGGGATCACCGGGGAGCTGTTTTTT. Its translation: CAWSLGQGITGELFF. The variable domain in full, with the rest retrieved from reference TRBV30 and TRBJ2-2, is SQTIHQWPATLVQPVGSPLSLECTVEGTSNPNLYWYRQAAGRGLQLLFYSVGIGQISSEVPQNLSASRPQDRQFILSSKKLLLSDSGFYLCAWSLGQGITGELFFGEGSRLTVL.

This clonotype occurred many times. The V gene is TRBV4-3, the J gene TRBJ2-7; D remains ambiguous. This CDR3 has 13 amino acids. Germline CDR1 reads LGHNA; CDR2 reads YSLEER. Between the trimmed V and J ends, which lost 0 bases and 2 bases, there was a span of 5 bases. Written as DNA, the CDR3 is TGCGCCAGCAGCCAAGAGACCGCCTACGAGCAGTACTTC. This translates into CASSQETAYEQYF.

In this sample, this clonotype turned up a few times. The chain uses TRBV6-4 and TRBJ2-1; D is possibly TRBD2 (6 bases). Per germline, CDR1 MRHNA and CDR2 SNTAGT. CDR3 length: 15 amino acids. V gave up 0 bases and J gave up 0 bases, with 6 bases separating them. In nucleotides, the CDR3 is TGTGCCAGCAGTGACTCTAGCGGCTCCTACAATGAGCAGTTCTTC. This sequence encodes CASSDSSGSYNEQFF.

This clonotype was recorded at least ten times. This chain connects TRBV7-9 to TRBJ2-7; 9 nucleotides line up with TRBD2. CDR3 length: 17 residues. Germline V CDR1 and CDR2: SEHNR, FQNEAQ (reference sequence). The V gene end was trimmed by 5 bases and the J gene end by 2 bases; junction bases not matched to a gene: 13. For the CDR3, the DNA is TGTGCCAGCAGCCAAGGGCGACTAGCGGTCTCGCCCTACGAGCAGTACTTC. This sequence encodes CASSQGRLAVSPYEQYF.

This clonotype was picked up many times. V is TRBV29-1 and J is TRBJ2-2, with 7 nucleotides matching TRBD1. There are 13 residues in the CDR3. The V gene's germline CDR1 is SQVTM and CDR2 ANQGSEA. Trimming cost V 7 bases and J 1 base; bases outside gene matches: 3. CDR3 sequence (DNA): TGCAGCGCCCGACAGGGGAACACCGGGGAGCTGTTTTTT. Protein: CSARQGNTGELFF.

This clonotype was seen many times. The chain carries TRBV6-1 and TRBJ2-7; D is possibly TRBD1 (6 bases). Germline V CDR1 and CDR2: MNHNS, SASEGT. This CDR3 contains 12 residues. The germline V and J ends were trimmed by 6 bases and 7 bases, with 13 bases remaining between them. The CDR3 nucleotides are TGTGCCAGCAGAGTACGGACAGCTGAGCAGTACTTC. It translates to CASRVRTAEQYF.

The sample holds many counts of this clonotype. This rearrangement joins TRBV2 to TRBJ2-3, with 12 bases matching TRBD2. This CDR3 region has 16 residues. Germline V gene sequence: CDR1 SNHLY, CDR2 FYNNEI. V shed 2 bases, J shed 5 bases, and the junction held 5 bases outside the gene matches. In DNA form, the CDR3 reads TGTGCCAGCAGTGAAAGAGCTAGCGGGAGGGGAGATACGCAGTATTTT. Translated, it gives CASSERASGRGDTQYF.

The chain employs TRBV9 and TRBJ2-3; D remains ambiguous. The CDR3 runs to 13 residues. Trimming removed 7 bases at V and 10 bases at J, with 19 bases between. CDR1 is SGDLS, CDR2 YYNGEE, per germline. CDR3 sequence: CASVEDVVGAQYF. The CDR3 nucleotides are TGTGCCAGCGTAGAGGATGTAGTTGGCGCGCAGTATTTT.